These 11 T cell receptor beta chains were all obtained from the same sample, sequenced in a study of early T cells in non-severe SARS-CoV-2 infection. In TCRdb, the 5' RACE reads were re-called with MiXCR into one record per CDR3 protein. This sample has under 85,000 distinct CDR3 sequences, with more than 9.5% found just once. Sample: whole blood, taken at baseline. These receptors originate from an adult who was a healthcare worker with PCR-confirmed SARS-CoV-2 infection or an uninfected control (not recorded which).

The sample holds many counts of this clonotype. The rearrangement uses TRBV11-2 and TRBJ2-1, with TRBD1 identical over 7 bases. CDR1 and CDR2 (germline): SGHAT, FQNNGV. The CDR3 has 12 amino acids. With 4 bases clipped from V and 9 bases from J, the junction kept 3 bases outside the gene matches. CDR3 in amino acids: CASSSDRAEQFF. Written as DNA, the CDR3 is TGTGCCAGCAGCTCAGACAGGGCTGAGCAGTTCTTC.

This clonotype was counted ten times or more. V gene TRBV7-2 combines with J gene TRBJ2-5; D remains ambiguous. Deletions cut 5 bases from V and 1 base from J, with 8 bases between. Germline V lookup: CDR1 SGHTA, CDR2 FQGNSA. This CDR3 is 13 amino acids long. The CDR3 protein is CASSGWVQETQYF. CDR3 nucleotide sequence: TGTGCCAGCAGCGGTTGGGTCCAAGAGACCCAGTACTTC. Variable domain in full (rest from reference TRBV7-2 and TRBJ2-5): GAGVSQSPSNKVTEKGKDVELRCDPISGHTALYWYRQSLGQGLEFLIYFQGNSAPDKSGLPSDRFSAERTGGSVSTLTIQRTQQEDSAVYLCASSGWVQETQYFGPGTRLLVL.

This clonotype was recorded at least ten times. The rearrangement joins TRBV15 to TRBJ2-7; 10 bases map to TRBD2. This CDR3 spans 15 amino acids. Germline V gene sequence: CDR1 LNHNV, CDR2 YYDKDF (reference sequence). Trimming cost V 4 bases and J 5 bases; bases outside gene matches: 8. CDR3 region: CATSKPSGSSNEQYF. The CDR3 region has the DNA TGTGCCACCAGCAAACCTAGCGGGAGTTCGAACGAGCAGTACTTC.

The chain joins TRBV24-1 to TRBJ2-3; 9 positions match TRBD2. CDR3 length: 15 amino acids. The J segment lost 3 bases and the V segment lost 5 bases, leaving 5 bases of the junction unmatched. CDR1 and CDR2 (germline): KGHDR, SFDVKD. Written as DNA, the CDR3 is TGTGCCACCAGTGCTCTAGCGGGAAGGACAGATACGCAGTATTTT. Amino acids: CATSALAGRTDTQYF.

The sample holds a few counts of this clonotype. The V call is TRBV9, the J call TRBJ2-7; 9 nucleotides match TRBD2. The CDR3 loop spans 15 amino acids. J lost 0 bases, V lost 3 bases, and 4 bases had no gene match. Germline V CDR1 and CDR2: SGDLS, YYNGEE. CDR3 in DNA: TGTGCCAGCAGCGAGGGCGGGAGGGGCTCCTACGAGCAGTACTTC. Translating it yields CASSEGGRGSYEQYF.

This clonotype appeared many times. The rearrangement uses TRBV11-2 and TRBJ1-3, with D hard to call. This CDR3 comprises 13 residues. V was trimmed by 5 bases and J by 3 bases, leaving 8 bases between them. Germline V CDR1 and CDR2: SGHAT, FQNNGV. DNA of the CDR3: TGTGCCAGCAGCGGAAGTCGTGGAAACACCATATATTTT. Amino acids: CASSGSRGNTIYF.

The chain employs TRBV7-9 and TRBJ2-3; the D gene is possibly TRBD2 (6 bases). This CDR3 is 14 amino acids long. From germline, CDR1 is SEHNR and CDR2 FQNEAQ (reference sequence). Trimming left V 5 bases short and J 0 bases short, with 9 bases between. The CDR3 bases are TGTGCCAGCAGCAAGGGAGGCAGCACAGATACGCAGTATTTT. It codes for CASSKGGSTDTQYF. Drawing the rest from reference TRBV7-9 and TRBJ2-3, the complete variable domain is DTGVSQNPRHKITKRGQNVTFRCDPISEHNRLYWYRQTLGQGPEFLTYFQNEAQLEKSRLLSDRFSAERPKGSFSTLEIQRTEQGDSAMYLCASSKGGSTDTQYFGPGTRLTVL.

V is TRBV2 and J is TRBJ1-1, with D perhaps matching TRBD1 (5 bases). Germline V gives CDR1 SNHLY, CDR2 FYNNEI. This CDR3 has 14 residues. Trimming cost V 7 bases and J 5 bases, with 17 bases left between them. This CDR3 is CASNRDSRRTEAFF. For the CDR3, the DNA is TGTGCCAGCAATAGGGACTCTAGAAGGACTGAAGCTTTCTTT.

The V call is TRBV7-3, the J call TRBJ2-5; TRBD1 is a possible D gene (6 bases). Germline V gene lookup returns CDR1 SGHTA and CDR2 FQGTGA. The germline V and J ends were trimmed by 5 bases and 2 bases, with 12 bases remaining between them. The CDR3 contains 14 residues. The CDR3 DNA is TGTGCCAGCAGCCCACAGGGACGACAAGAGACCCAGTACTTC. Translating it yields CASSPQGRQETQYF.

The genes are TRBV2 and TRBJ2-5, with D tentatively TRBD2 (6 bases). V was clipped by 7 bases and J by 2 bases, with 14 bases between them. Germline values: CDR1 SNHLY, CDR2 FYNNEI. The CDR3 extends over 14 amino acids. The CDR3 DNA reads as TGTGCCAGCAAATCGGACGGACTACAAGAGACCCAGTACTTC. Protein product: CASKSDGLQETQYF.

V and J are TRBV24-1 and TRBJ2-7; D remains ambiguous. The CDR3 is made up of 11 amino acids. V gave up 1 base and J gave up 9 bases, with 6 bases separating them. Per germline, CDR1 KGHDR and CDR2 SFDVKD. The CDR3 DNA reads TGTGCCACCAGTGATTTAGGATGGCAGTACTTC. The encoded protein is CATSDLGWQYF.